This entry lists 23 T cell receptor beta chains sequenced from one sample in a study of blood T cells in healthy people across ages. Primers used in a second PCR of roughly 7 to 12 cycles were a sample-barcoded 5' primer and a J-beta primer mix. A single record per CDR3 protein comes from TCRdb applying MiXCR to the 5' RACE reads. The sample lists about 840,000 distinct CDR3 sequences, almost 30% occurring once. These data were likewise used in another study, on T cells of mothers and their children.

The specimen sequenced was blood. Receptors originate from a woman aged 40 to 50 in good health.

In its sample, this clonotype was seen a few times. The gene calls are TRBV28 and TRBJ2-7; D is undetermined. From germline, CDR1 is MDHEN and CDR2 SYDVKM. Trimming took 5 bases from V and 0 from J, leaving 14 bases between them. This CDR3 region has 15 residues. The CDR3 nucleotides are TGTGCCAGCAGTGCCCGGACGGCAAGCTCCTACGAGCAGTACTTC. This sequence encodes CASSARTASSYEQYF.

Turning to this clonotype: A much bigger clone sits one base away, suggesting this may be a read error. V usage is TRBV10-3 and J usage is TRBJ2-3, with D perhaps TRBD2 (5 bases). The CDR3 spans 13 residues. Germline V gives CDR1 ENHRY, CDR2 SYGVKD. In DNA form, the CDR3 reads TGTGCCGAAAAGGGAGAAAGCACAGATACGCGGTATTTT. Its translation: CAEKGESTDTRYF.

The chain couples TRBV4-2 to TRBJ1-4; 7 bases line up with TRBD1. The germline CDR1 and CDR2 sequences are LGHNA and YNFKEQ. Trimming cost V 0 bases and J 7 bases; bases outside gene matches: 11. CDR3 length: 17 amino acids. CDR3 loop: CASSQDPRTGVGEKLFF. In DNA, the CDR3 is TGTGCCAGCAGCCAAGACCCCCGAACAGGGGTGGGTGAAAAACTGTTTTTT.

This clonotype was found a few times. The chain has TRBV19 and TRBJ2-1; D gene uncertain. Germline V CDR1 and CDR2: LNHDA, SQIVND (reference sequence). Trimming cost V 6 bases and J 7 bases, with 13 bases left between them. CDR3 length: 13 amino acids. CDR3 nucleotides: TGTGCCAGTAGCGACATTTTAGGGAATGAGCAGTTCTTC. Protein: CASSDILGNEQFF.

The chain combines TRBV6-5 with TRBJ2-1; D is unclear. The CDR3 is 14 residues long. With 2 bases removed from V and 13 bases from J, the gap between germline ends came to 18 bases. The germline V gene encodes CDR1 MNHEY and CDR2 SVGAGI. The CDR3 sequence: CASSYGRLEETQFF. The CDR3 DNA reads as TGTGCCAGCAGTTACGGACGTCTAGAAGAGACCCAGTTCTTC.

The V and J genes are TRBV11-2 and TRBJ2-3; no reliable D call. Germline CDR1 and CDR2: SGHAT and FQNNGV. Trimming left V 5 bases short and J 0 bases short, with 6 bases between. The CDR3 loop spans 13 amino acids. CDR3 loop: CASSRMSTDTQYF. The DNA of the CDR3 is TGTGCCAGCAGCAGGATGAGCACAGATACGCAGTATTTT.

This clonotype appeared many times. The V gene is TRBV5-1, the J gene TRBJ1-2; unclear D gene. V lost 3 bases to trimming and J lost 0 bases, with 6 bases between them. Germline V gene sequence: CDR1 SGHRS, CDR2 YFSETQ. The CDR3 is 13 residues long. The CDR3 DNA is TGCGCCAGCAGCTCGACATCTAACTATGGCTACACCTTC. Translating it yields CASSSTSNYGYTF.

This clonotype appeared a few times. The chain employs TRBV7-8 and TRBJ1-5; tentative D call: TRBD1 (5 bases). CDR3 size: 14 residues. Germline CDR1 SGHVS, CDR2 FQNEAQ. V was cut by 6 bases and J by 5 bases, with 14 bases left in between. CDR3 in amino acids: CASRPAGGYQPQHF. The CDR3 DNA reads TGTGCCAGCAGACCAGCGGGGGGGTATCAGCCCCAGCATTTT. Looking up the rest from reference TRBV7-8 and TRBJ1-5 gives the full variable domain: GAGVSQSPRYKVAKRGQDVALRCDPISGHVSLFWYQQALGQGPEFLTYFQNEAQLDKSGLPSDRFFAERPEGSVSTLKIQRTQQEDSAVYLCASRPAGGYQPQHFGDGTRLSIL.

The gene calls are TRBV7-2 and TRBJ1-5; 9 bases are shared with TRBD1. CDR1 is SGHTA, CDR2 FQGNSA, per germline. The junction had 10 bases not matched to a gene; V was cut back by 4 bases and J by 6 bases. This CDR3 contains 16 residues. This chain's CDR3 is CASSSGTGRGGQPQHF. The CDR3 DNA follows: TGTGCCAGCAGCTCGGGGACAGGGAGAGGGGGTCAGCCCCAGCATTTT.

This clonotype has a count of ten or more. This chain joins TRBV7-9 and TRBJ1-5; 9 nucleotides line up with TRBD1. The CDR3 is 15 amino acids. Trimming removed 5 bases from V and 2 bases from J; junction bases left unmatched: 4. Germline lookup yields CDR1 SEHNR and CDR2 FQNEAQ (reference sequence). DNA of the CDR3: TGTGCCAGCAGCCGGGACAGGGTTGGCAATCAGCCCCAGCATTTT. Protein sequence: CASSRDRVGNQPQHF.

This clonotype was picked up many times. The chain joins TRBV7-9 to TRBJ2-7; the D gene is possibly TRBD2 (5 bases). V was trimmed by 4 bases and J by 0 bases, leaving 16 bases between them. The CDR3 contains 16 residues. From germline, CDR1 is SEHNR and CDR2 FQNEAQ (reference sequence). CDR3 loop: CASSSPTSRGSYEQYF. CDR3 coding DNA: TGTGCCAGCAGCTCGCCAACTAGTCGGGGCTCCTACGAGCAGTACTTC.

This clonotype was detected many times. CDR3 residues: CASSTGTGGSSYEQYF. CDR3 nucleotides: TGCGCCAGCAGCACCGGGACAGGCGGAAGCTCCTACGAGCAGTACTTC. The chain has TRBV5-1 and TRBJ2-7; 8 bases align to TRBD1. The junction had 9 bases not matched to a gene; V was cut back by 4 bases and J by 0 bases. Germline assignment: CDR1 SGHRS and CDR2 YFSETQ. The CDR3 contains 16 residues. Combining the CDR3 with reference TRBV5-1 and TRBJ2-7 gives the whole variable domain KAGVTQTPRYLIKTRGQQVTLSCSPISGHRSVSWYQQTPGQGLQFLFEYFSETQRNKGNFPGRFSGRQFSNSRSEMNVSTLELGDSALYLCASSTGTGGSSYEQYFGPGTRLTVT.

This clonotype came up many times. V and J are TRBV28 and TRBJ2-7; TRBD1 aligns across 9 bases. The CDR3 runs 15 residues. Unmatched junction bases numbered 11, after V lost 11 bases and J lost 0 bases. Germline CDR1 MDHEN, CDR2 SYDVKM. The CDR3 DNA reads TGTGCCCATTCAACAGGGGGCTTAAGCTCCTACGAGCAGTACTTC. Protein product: CAHSTGGLSSYEQYF.

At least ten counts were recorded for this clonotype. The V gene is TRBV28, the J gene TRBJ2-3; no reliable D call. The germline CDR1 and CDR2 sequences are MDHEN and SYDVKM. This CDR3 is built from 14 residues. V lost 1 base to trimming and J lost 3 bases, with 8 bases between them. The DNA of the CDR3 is TGTGCCAGCAGTTTATCCTCGATTACAGATACGCAGTATTTT. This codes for CASSLSSITDTQYF.

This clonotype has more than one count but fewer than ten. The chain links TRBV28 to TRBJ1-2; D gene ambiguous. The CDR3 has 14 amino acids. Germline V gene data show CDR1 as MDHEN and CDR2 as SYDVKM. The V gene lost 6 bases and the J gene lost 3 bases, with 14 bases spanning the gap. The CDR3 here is CASRTFSVDYGYTF. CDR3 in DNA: TGTGCCAGCAGAACTTTCTCAGTGGACTATGGCTACACCTTC.

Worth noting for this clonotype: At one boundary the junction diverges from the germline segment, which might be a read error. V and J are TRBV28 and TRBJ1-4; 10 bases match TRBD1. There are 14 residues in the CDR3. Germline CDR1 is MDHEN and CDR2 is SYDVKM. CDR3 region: CAGSSGTGDGKLFF. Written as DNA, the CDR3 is TGTGCCGGCAGCTCCGGGACAGGGGACGGAAAACTGTTTTTT. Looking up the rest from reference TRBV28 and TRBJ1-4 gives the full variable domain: DVKVTQSSRYLVKRTGEKVFLECVQDMDHENMFWYRQDPGLGLRLIYFSYDVKMKEKGDIPEGYSVSREKKERFSLILESASTNQTSMYLCAGSSGTGDGKLFFGSGTQLSVL.

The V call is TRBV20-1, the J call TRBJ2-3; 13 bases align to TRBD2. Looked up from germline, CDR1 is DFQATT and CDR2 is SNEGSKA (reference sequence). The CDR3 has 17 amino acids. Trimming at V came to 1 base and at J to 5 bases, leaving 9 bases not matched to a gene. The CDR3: CSARAPTRLAGGDTQYF. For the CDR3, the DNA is TGCAGTGCTAGAGCTCCAACTCGACTAGCGGGGGGAGATACGCAGTATTTT.

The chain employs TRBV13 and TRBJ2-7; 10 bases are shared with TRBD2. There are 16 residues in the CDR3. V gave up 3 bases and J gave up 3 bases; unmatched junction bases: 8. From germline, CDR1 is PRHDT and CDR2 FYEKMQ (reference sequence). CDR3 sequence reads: CASSFVLAGTDYEQYF. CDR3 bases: TGTGCCAGCAGCTTTGTACTAGCGGGGACTGACTACGAGCAGTACTTC.

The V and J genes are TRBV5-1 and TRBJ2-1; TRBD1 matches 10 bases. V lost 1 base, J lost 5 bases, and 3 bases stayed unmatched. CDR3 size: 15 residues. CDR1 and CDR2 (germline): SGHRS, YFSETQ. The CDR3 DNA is TGCGCCAGCAGCTTGCAAGGGACAGGGGACAATGAGCAGTTCTTC. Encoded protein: CASSLQGTGDNEQFF.

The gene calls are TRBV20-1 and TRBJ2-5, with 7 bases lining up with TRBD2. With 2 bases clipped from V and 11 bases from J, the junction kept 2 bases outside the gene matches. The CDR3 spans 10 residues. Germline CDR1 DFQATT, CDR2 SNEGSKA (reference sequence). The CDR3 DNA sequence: TGCAGTGCTAGAACAGCGGGGCAGTACTTC. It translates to CSARTAGQYF.

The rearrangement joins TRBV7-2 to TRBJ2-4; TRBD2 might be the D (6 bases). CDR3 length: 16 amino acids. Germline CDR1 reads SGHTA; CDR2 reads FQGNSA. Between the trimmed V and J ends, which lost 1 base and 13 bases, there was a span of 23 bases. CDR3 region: CASSLGSAGRHNEQYF. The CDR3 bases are TGTGCCAGCAGCTTAGGGTCGGCGGGGAGGCACAATGAGCAGTACTTC.

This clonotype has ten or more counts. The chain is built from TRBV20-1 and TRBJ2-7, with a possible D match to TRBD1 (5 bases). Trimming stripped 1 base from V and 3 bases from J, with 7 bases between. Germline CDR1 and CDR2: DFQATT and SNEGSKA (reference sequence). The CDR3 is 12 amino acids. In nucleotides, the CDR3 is TGCAGTGCTAGAGCACAGGACTACGAGCAGTACTTC. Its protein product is CSARAQDYEQYF.

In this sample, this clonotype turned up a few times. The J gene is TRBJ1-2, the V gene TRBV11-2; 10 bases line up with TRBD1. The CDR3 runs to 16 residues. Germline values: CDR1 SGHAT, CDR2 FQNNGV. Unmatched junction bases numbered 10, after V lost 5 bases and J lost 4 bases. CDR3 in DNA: TGTGCCAGCAGCACCCAAGACAGGGGGCGGGGCTATGGCTACACCTTC. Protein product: CASSTQDRGRGYGYTF.